This TCR beta chain is from a study of T cell responses to AZD1222 COVID-19 vaccine. Trimming took off 5 bases at V and 14 bases at J, with 19 bases between the two ends. CDR1 is SGHTA, CDR2 FQGNSA, per germline. This CDR3 has 14 amino acids. Repertoires were generated with immunoSEQ multiplex PCR, while TCRdb's copy carries only in-frame clones and drops some. The data show under 300,000 clones, with approximately 93% seen just once and around 0.58% held by the top ten. The sequenced sample was peripheral blood, obtained on day 0 of AZD1222 vaccination. The V gene is TRBV7-2, the J gene TRBJ1-6, with D possibly TRBD1 on 5 matching bases. The clonotype originates from an adult in good health. The CDR3 region has the DNA TGTGCCAGCAGCCCTCGGAGGTCCGGGGGAACCCTCCACTTT. Translated, it gives CASSPRRSGGTLHF. The complete variable domain, with remaining parts taken from reference TRBV7-2 and TRBJ1-6, reads GAGVSQSPSNKVTEKGKDVELRCDPISGHTALYWYRQSLGQGLEFLIYFQGNSAPDKSGLPSDRFSAERTGGSVSTLTIQRTQQEDSAVYLCASSPRRSGGTLHFGNGTRLTVT.